The present T cell receptor (beta chain) was sequenced within a study of read filtering for tumor transcriptome and immune sequencing. Looking at the study overall: RNA-seq yielded only roughly 80 to 1,300 TCR reads, IR-seq about 4 to 11 million.

This clonotype rates as medium-sized. Molecular barcoded adaptors covering alpha/delta and beta/gamma chains were used on around 400 ng RNA. TCRdb independently ran MiXCR on the reads; one entry per CDR3 protein. The sample carries 20,000 to 30,000 distinct CDR3 sequences, 20% to 25% recorded once. Source material: a population of CD138-negative cells sorted from bone marrow. This receptor was taken from a donor aged 40 or older with multiple myeloma.

As DNA, the CDR3 is TGTGCCAGCCTTAGCGGACCCGGGGAGCTGTTTTTT. Encoded protein: CASLSGPGELFF. J is TRBJ2-2 and V is TRBV6-2 or TRBV6-3, with D perhaps TRBD2 (6 bases). The CDR3 covers 12 residues. Deletions cut 8 bases from V and 6 bases from J, with 10 bases between. The V gene's germline CDR1 is MNHEY and CDR2 SVGEGT.